This paragraph reports one T cell receptor beta chain. Its antigen specificity is not known. No per-base quality is available; no much larger clone lies one base away. TCRbeta CDR3 regions were amplified from genomic DNA using the immunoSEQ Assay, a bias-controlled multiplex PCR. The source study handled its data this way. Nucleated cell counts per sample were estimated from amplification of reference gene primers within the assay. To quantify the absolute abundance of each unique TCRbeta CDR3 rearrangement, sequence reads were collapsed and filtered. For each sample, productive Simpson clonality was calculated as the square root of Simpson's diversity index over productive rearrangements. TCRdb obtained this table from immuneACCESS and retained in-frame rearrangements with V and J assigned. These tables miss some clones; where compared with another copy, unresolved V genes account for less than half of the shortfall, and the remainder is unexplained. The V and J calls and the clone size are those of that table, but D and trimming were determined from the DNA. The sample table records more than 90,000 clones; around nine tenths of these occur just once. The top ten constitute around 19% of the sample.

From V the trimming removes 1 base and from J it removes 5 bases, while the gene matches leave 6 bases of the junction unaccounted for. The CDR3 holds 15 amino acids from the cysteine to the phenylalanine. Just the 45-base CDR3 DNA is kept, in frame starting at base 1. From the germline V gene, CDR1 is SGHTS and CDR2 is YDEGEE. At one collaborating source in Seattle, patients were enrolled during active infection and were followed longitudinally through the course of disease. Each collaborating institution followed its own protocols to collect whole blood in K2EDTA tubes. For TCRbeta analysis, collaborator samples were shipped as frozen whole blood, as isolated PBMCs, or as DNA extracted from either sample type. This entry belongs to a study of blood T cell repertoires in COVID-19 (dated by TCRdb to 2020 to 2021). Background on the whole study: Collaborator samples came from the United States, Italy and Spain and covered acute and convalescent phases of COVID-19. A de-identified subject ID, COVID-19 status, age in years and sex were almost always included in the sample metadata. The prospective study material was composed of cDNA or gDNA derived from T cells, B-cell-depleted T cells, or PBMCs. The repertoires were released in a freely available public database intended as a resource for research on the immune response to SARS-CoV-2. The samples were drawn from two sources: the first 160 participants of the ongoing ImmuneRACE study, and 1,000 to 1,500 subjects contributed by 6 global collaborators. Deeply sampled blood TCRbeta repertoires from subjects exposed to, actively infected with, or recovered from COVID-19 were included in the dataset. Where HLA class I and class II types were available, the types were taken from metadata supplied by the sample provider, not from assay-based typing.

The paper's findings and limits, for the study overall: Clinical and demographic metadata were provided uncurated, with the amount varying by source and participant.

This TCR derives from a woman aged 55 to 70 with COVID-19, enrolled during active disease. The chain couples TRBV5-8 to TRBJ2-5, with 9 junctional bases fitting TRBD2. The sample taken for sequencing was peripheral blood. The CDR3 here reads CASSLRLAAGETQYF. The base sequence is TGTGCCAGCAGCTTGAGACTAGCGGCAGGGGAGACCCAGTACTTC. Beyond the CDR3, the reference TRBV5-8 and TRBJ2-5 genes provide the residues; the full variable domain reads: EAGVTQSPTHLIKTRGQQATLRCSPISGHTSVYWYQQALGLGLQFLLWYDEGEERNRGNFPPRFSGRQFPNYSSELNVNALELEDSALYLCASSLRLAAGETQYFGPGTRLLVL.